Each of the 8 T cell receptor beta chains below was sequenced from the same sample in a study of T cells after yellow fever vaccination. TCRdb re-called the 5' RACE reads through MiXCR, storing one row per CDR3 protein. This table holds under 550,000 distinct CDR3 sequences, just over 20% found once. The input for sequencing was PBMCs, taken around 3 weeks after the first yellow fever vaccination. The receptors here all came from a young man who received the YFV17D yellow fever vaccine.

V usage is TRBV4-1 and J usage is TRBJ1-2; no firm D call. The V gene's germline CDR1 is MGHRA and CDR2 YSYEKL. The CDR3 contains 15 residues. The V end lost 1 base, the J end lost 2 bases, and 11 bases lay between the germline ends. The CDR3 sequence: CASSQAPLPNYGYTF. The CDR3 bases are TGCGCCAGCAGCCAAGCCCCGTTACCCAACTATGGCTACACCTTC.

This chain connects TRBV20-1 to TRBJ2-5, with D tentatively TRBD1 or TRBD2 (5 bases each). Trimming cost V 5 bases and J 3 bases, with 16 bases left between them. This CDR3 contains 14 residues. The germline CDR1 and CDR2 sequences are DFQATT and SNEGSKA (reference sequence). DNA for the CDR3: TGCAGTGCTGATATACCCGGGGACGAAGAGACCCAGTACTTC. Translation gives CSADIPGDEETQYF.

V and J are TRBV5-5 and TRBJ1-4; D not resolved. V lost 4 bases, J lost 8 bases, and 18 bases lay in between. CDR1 SGHKS and CDR2 YYEKEE come from the germline V gene (reference sequence). The CDR3 totals 15 residues. CDR3 sequence (DNA): TGTGCCAGCAGCCCCGGTGCGGGGTTGGGCGAAAAACTGTTTTTT. Amino acid sequence: CASSPGAGLGEKLFF.

This clonotype turned up a few times. This chain connects TRBV27 to TRBJ1-5; D remains unclear. Looked up from germline, CDR1 is MNHEY and CDR2 is SMNVEV (reference sequence). The CDR3 covers 14 residues. Trimming pared 3 bases from V and 1 base from J, leaving 7 bases between. The CDR3 nucleotides read TGTGCCAGCAGTTTGGTAATGAGCAATCAGCCCCAGCATTTT. This gives the protein CASSLVMSNQPQHF.

The V call is TRBV7-2, the J call TRBJ2-1; 15 bases match TRBD2. Germline CDR1 is SGHTA and CDR2 is FQGNSA. Trimming at V came to 4 bases and at J to 4 bases, leaving 5 bases not matched to a gene. The CDR3 has 17 residues. CDR3 residues: CASSSPGLAGGYNEQFF. DNA of the CDR3: TGTGCCAGCAGCTCCCCGGGACTAGCGGGGGGATACAATGAGCAGTTCTTC.

J is TRBJ2-2 and V is TRBV6-1, with no clear D. The CDR3 runs to 14 residues. The V end lost 6 bases, the J end lost 4 bases, and 12 bases lay between the germline ends. Looked up from germline, CDR1 is MNHNS and CDR2 is SASEGT. CDR3 region: CASSPWEGTGELFF. CDR3 bases: TGTGCCAGCAGCCCCTGGGAAGGCACCGGGGAGCTGTTTTTT.

This clonotype was found a few times. The chain employs TRBV12-3 or TRBV12-4 and TRBJ1-4; TRBD1 might be the D (5 bases). Trimming left V 5 bases short and J 5 bases short, with 18 bases between. CDR3 length: 16 amino acids. This chain's CDR3 is CASSQNRQLGNEKLFF. The CDR3 coding sequence is TGTGCCAGCAGTCAAAACAGACAGCTCGGGAATGAAAAACTGTTTTTT.

The chain carries TRBV4-1 and TRBJ1-5; D gene uncertain. Germline V lookup: CDR1 MGHRA, CDR2 YSYEKL. Trimming stripped 3 bases from V and 0 bases from J, with 12 bases between. The CDR3 loop spans 16 amino acids. The CDR3 DNA reads as TGCGCCAGCAGCCAGGTAAAAGGGCGTAGCAATCAGCCCCAGCATTTT. It codes for CASSQVKGRSNQPQHF.